This entry lists 5 T cell receptor beta chains sequenced from one sample in a study of cytomegalovirus exposure and HLA in healthy donors. PCR amplification relied on 60 Vbeta primers (plus 13 Jbeta primers). Profiled with immunoSEQ multiplex PCR; TCRdb holds only in-frame clones, not every one. The sample contains about 150,000 clones, about 79% of which appear only once. The sample comprised PBMCs. The receptors derive from a male donor in good health and CMV-seronegative.

V is TRBV4-1 and J is TRBJ1-2; 11 bases fit TRBD1. V trimming: 4 bases; J trimming: 8 bases; junction bases outside the gene matches: 9. The germline V gene encodes CDR1 MGHRA and CDR2 YSYEKL. This CDR3 is 15 amino acids long. CDR3 nucleotides: TGCGCCAGCAGCCGCGGGACAGGGGGACTTCGGGGCTACACCTTC. Translating gives CASSRGTGGLRGYTF.

The chain couples TRBV19 to TRBJ2-2; weak D call: TRBD2 (7 bases). Germline CDR1 reads LNHDA; CDR2 reads SQIVND (reference sequence). The CDR3 consists of 16 residues. The V end lost 4 bases, the J end lost 4 bases, and 16 bases lay between the germline ends. CDR3: CASSTPTGGRTGELFF. The CDR3 region has the DNA TGTGCCAGTAGTACCCCCACCGGGGGGCGCACCGGGGAGCTGTTTTTT.

Notes on this clone: Compared with germline, one end of the junction differs, possibly owing to a read error. The chain has TRBV11-3 and TRBJ2-5; tentative D call: TRBD1 (6 bases). Germline values: CDR1 SGHNT, CDR2 YENEEA. The CDR3 has 14 amino acids. The CDR3 DNA reads TGTGCCGGCAGCCATTTTTCAGGGGAAGAGACCCAGTACTTC. Encoded protein: CAGSHFSGEETQYF. The whole variable domain, filled in from reference TRBV11-3 and TRBJ2-5, reads EAGVVQSPRYKIIEKKQPVAFWCNPISGHNTLYWYLQNLGQGPELLIRYENEEAVDDSQLPKDRFSAERLKGVDSTLKIQPAELGDSAVYLCAGSHFSGEETQYFGPGTRLLVL.

The chain links TRBV11-2 to TRBJ2-7; TRBD2 is a possible D gene (7 bases). The CDR3 contains 15 residues. CDR1 and CDR2 from the germline V gene are SGHAT and FQNNGV. V lost 0 bases to trimming and J lost 2 bases, with 11 bases between them. CDR3 sequence: CASSLDYGGPYEQYF. The CDR3 DNA sequence: TGTGCCAGCAGCTTAGATTACGGGGGGCCCTACGAGCAGTACTTC.

For the CDR3, the DNA is TGTGCCAGTAGTATTCTCAGGGGGATTGGCGCTAATGAAAAACTGTTTTTT. It is translated as CASSILRGIGANEKLFF. This chain joins TRBV19 and TRBJ1-4; 7 positions agree with TRBD1. There are 17 residues in the CDR3. V shed 3 bases, J shed 3 bases, and the junction held 10 bases outside the gene matches. Germline CDR1 LNHDA, CDR2 SQIVND (reference sequence).